The present T cell receptor (beta chain) was sequenced within a study of T cells after yellow fever vaccination. This clonotype was detected only a few times. Its antigen is as yet unknown. Study results and limitations: Most clones from primary vaccination resurfaced after the booster (nearly 97% CD4, 70% to 90% CD8).

Per germline, CDR1 SGHTA and CDR2 FQGNSA. CDR3 length: 15 residues. Trimming removed 5 bases from V and 0 bases from J, with 14 bases in between. MiXCR was run by TCRdb on the 5' RACE reads, yielding one entry per CDR3 protein. Among just under 600,000 distinct CDR3 sequences listed, approximately 15% were seen once. The sequence came from a man aged 25-45 years who received the YFV17D yellow fever vaccine. This sample comprised PBMCs, obtained on the day of the yellow fever booster vaccination. The V and J genes are TRBV7-2 and TRBJ2-7; D unresolved. Here the CDR3 DNA reads TGTGCCAGCAGCGCCGGACGGCTCCGCTCCTACGAGCAGTACTTC. It yields the protein CASSAGRLRSYEQYF.